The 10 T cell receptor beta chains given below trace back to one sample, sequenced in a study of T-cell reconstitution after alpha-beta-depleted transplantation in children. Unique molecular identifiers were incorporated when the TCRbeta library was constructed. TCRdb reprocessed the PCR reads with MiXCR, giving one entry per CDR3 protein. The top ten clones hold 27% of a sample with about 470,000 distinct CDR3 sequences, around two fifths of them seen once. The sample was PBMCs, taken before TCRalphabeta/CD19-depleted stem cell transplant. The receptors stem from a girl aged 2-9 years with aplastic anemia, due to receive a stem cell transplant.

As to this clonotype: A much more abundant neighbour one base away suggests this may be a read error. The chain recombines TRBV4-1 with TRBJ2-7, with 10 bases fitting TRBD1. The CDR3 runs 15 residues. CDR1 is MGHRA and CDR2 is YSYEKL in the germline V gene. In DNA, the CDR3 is TGCGCCAGCAGCCAGTCCGGGACAGGGGTTTCAGAGCAGGACTTC. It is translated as CASSQSGTGVSEQDF.

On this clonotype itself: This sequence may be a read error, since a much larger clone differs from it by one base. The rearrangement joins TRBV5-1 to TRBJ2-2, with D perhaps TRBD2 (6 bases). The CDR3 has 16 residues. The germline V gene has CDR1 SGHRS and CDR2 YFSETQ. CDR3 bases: TGCGCCAGCAGGCCACTAGCCGATTTGGTCACCAGGGAGCTGTTTTTT. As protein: CASRPLADLVTRELFF. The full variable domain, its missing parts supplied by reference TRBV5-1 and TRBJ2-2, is KAGVTQTPRYLIKTRGQQVTLSCSPISGHRSVSWYQQTPGQGLQFLFEYFSETQRNKGNFPGRFSGRQFSNSRSEMNVSTLELGDSALYLCASRPLADLVTRELFFGEGSRLTVL.

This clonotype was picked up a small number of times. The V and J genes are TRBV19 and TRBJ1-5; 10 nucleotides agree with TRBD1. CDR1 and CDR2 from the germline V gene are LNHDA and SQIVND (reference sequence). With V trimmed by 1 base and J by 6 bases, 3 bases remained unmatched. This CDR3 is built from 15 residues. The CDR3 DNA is TGTGCCAGTAGTATAGGCGGGACAGGGGTTCAGCCCCAGCATTTT. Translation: CASSIGGTGVQPQHF.

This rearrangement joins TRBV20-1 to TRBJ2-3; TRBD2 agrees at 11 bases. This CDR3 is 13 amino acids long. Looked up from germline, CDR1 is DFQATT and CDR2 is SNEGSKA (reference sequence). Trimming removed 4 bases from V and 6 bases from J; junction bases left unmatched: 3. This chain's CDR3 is CSAISGRGDTQYF. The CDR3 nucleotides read TGCAGTGCTATTAGCGGGAGGGGCGATACGCAGTATTTT.

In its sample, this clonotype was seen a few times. The CDR3 DNA is TGCAGTGCCATGGGGGGTTGGGACCTCAATGAGCAGTTCTTC. Translating it yields CSAMGGWDLNEQFF. The chain couples TRBV20-1 to TRBJ2-1, with a tentative D call TRBD2 (6 bases). The CDR3 is 14 amino acids. The germline V gene has CDR1 DFQATT and CDR2 SNEGSKA (reference sequence). Trimming stripped 6 bases from V and 6 bases from J, with 18 bases between.

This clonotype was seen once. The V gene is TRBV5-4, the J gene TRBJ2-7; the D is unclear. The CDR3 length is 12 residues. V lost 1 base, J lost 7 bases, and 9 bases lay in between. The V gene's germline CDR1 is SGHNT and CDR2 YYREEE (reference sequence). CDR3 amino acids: CASSLIADEQYF. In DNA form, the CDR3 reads TGTGCCAGCAGCTTGATCGCGGATGAGCAGTACTTC. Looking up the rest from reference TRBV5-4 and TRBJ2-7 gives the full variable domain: ETGVTQSPTHLIKTRGQQVTLRCSSQSGHNTVSWYQQALGQGPQFIFQYYREEENGRGNFPPRFSGLQFPNYSSELNVNALELDDSALYLCASSLIADEQYFGPGTRLTVT.

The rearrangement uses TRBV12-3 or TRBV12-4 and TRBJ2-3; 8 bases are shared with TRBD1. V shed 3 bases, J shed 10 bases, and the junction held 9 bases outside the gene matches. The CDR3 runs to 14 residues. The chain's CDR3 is CASSFRAGGDSQYF. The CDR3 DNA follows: TGTGCCAGCAGTTTTCGGGCAGGGGGCGATTCGCAGTATTTT.

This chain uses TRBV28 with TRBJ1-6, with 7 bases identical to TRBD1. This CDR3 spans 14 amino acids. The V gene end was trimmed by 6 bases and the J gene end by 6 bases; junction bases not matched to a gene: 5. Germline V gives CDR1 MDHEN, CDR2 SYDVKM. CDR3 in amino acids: CASSHRGGNSPLHF. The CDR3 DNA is TGTGCCAGCAGCCACAGGGGAGGTAATTCACCCCTCCACTTT.

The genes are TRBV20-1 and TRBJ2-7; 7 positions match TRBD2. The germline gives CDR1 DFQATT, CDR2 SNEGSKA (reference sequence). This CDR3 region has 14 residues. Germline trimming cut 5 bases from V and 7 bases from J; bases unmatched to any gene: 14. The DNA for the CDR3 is TGCAGTGCTCAGTCCGGGCCACCGCGGGGGGAGCAGTACTTC. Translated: CSAQSGPPRGEQYF.

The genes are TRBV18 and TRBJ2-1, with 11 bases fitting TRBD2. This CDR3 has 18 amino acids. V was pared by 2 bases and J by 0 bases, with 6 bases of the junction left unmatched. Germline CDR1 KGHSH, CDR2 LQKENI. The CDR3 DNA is TGTGCCAGCTCACCATTACGAACTAGCGGGAGCTCCTACAATGAGCAGTTCTTC. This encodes CASSPLRTSGSSYNEQFF.